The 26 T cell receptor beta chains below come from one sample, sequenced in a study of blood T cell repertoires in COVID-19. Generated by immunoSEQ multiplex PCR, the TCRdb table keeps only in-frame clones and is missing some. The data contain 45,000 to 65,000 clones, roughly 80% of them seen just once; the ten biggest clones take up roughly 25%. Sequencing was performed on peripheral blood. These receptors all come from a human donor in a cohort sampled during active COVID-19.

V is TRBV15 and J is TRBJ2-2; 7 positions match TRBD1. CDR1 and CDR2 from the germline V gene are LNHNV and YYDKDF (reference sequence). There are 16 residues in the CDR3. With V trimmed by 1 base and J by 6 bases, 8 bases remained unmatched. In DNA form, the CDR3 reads TGTGCCACCAGCAGAGTGGGTTGGCAGGGGGCCGGGGAGCTGTTTTTT. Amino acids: CATSRVGWQGAGELFF. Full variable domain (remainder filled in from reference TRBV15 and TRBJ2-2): DAMVIQNPRYQVTQFGKPVTLSCSQTLNHNVMYWYQQKSSQAPKLLFHYYDKDFNNEADTPDNFQSRRPNTSFCFLDIRSPGLGDTAMYLCATSRVGWQGAGELFFGEGSRLTVL.

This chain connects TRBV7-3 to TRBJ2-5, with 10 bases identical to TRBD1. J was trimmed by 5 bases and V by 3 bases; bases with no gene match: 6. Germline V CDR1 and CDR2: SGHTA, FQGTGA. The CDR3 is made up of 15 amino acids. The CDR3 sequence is CASSFGQGGYETQYF. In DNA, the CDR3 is TGTGCCAGCAGCTTCGGACAGGGGGGATATGAGACCCAGTACTTC.

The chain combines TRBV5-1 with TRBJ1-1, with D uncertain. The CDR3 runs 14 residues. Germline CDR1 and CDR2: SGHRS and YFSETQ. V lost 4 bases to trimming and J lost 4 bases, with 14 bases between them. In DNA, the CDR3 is TGCGCCAGCAGCACGGGGTGGGGTAGCACTGAAGCTTTCTTT. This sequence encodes CASSTGWGSTEAFF.

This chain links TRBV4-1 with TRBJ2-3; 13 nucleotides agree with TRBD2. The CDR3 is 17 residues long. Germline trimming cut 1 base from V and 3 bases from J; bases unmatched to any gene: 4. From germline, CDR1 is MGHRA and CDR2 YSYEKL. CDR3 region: CASSQGLAGGRTDTQYF. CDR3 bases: TGCGCCAGCAGCCAAGGACTAGCGGGAGGTCGGACAGATACGCAGTATTTT.

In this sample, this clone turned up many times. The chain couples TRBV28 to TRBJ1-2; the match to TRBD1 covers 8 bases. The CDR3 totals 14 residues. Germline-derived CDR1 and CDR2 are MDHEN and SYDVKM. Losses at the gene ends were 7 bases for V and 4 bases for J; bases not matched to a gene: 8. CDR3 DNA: TGTGCCAGCACAACAGGGGGTGCCATCTATGGCTACACCTTC. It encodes CASTTGGAIYGYTF.

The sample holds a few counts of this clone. CDR3 coding DNA: TGTGCCAGCAGCTCGCAGCGGGGGGCACAAGGAACGCAGTATTTT. As protein: CASSSQRGAQGTQYF. The chain combines TRBV11-3 with TRBJ2-3; 9 positions match TRBD2. Per the germline V gene, CDR1 is SGHNT and CDR2 is YENEEA. The trim removed 4 bases at V and 9 bases at J, leaving 11 bases unmatched. The CDR3 runs to 15 residues.

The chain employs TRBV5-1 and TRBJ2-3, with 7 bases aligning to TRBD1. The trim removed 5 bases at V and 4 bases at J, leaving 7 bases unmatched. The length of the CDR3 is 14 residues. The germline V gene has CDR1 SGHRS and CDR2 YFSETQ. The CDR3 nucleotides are TGCGCCAGCAGTCGCCGGGACAGCTCAGATACGCAGTATTTT. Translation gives CASSRRDSSDTQYF.

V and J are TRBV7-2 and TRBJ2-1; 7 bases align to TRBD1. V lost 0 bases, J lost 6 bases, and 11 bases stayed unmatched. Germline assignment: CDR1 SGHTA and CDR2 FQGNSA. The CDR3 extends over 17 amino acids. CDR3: CASSLAYRGRGSNEQFF. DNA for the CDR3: TGTGCCAGCAGCTTAGCCTACAGGGGCCGAGGTAGCAATGAGCAGTTCTTC.

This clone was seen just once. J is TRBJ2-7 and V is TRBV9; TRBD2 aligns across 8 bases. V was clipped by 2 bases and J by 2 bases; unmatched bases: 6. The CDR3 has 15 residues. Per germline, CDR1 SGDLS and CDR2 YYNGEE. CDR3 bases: TGTGCCAGCAGCGTTTTAGCGGGACCAGCCTACGAGCAGTACTTC. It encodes CASSVLAGPAYEQYF.

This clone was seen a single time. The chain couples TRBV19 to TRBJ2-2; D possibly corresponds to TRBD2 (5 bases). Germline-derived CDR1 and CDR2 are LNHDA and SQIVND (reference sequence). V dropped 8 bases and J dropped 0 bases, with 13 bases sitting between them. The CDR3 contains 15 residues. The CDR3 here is CASGVEGTNTGELFF. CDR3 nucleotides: TGTGCCAGTGGAGTTGAGGGTACGAACACCGGGGAGCTGTTTTTT.

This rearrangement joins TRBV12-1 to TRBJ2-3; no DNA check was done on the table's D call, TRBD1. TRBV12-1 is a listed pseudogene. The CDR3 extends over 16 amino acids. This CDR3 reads CASSPPQGPRLDTQYF. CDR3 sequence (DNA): TGTGCCAGCAGCCCACCACAGGGGCCGCGACTAGATACGCAGTATTTT.

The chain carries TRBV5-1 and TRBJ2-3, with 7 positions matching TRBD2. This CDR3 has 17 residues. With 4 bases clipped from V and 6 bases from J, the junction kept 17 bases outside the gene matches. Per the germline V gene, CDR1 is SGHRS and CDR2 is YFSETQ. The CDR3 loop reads CASSAQLGGGRSDTQYF. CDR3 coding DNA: TGCGCCAGCAGCGCCCAGCTCGGGGGAGGGAGAAGTGATACGCAGTATTTT.

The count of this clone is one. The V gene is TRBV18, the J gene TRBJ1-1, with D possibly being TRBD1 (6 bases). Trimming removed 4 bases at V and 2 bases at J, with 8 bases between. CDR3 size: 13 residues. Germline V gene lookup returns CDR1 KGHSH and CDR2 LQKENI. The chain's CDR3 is CASSQQGNTEAFF. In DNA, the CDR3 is TGTGCCAGCTCACAACAGGGTAACACTGAAGCTTTCTTT. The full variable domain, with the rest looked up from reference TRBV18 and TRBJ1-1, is NAGVMQNPRHLVRRRGQEARLRCSPMKGHSHVYWYRQLPEEGLKFMVYLQKENIIDESGMPKERFSAEFPKEGPSILRIQQVVRGDSAAYFCASSQQGNTEAFFGQGTRLTVV.

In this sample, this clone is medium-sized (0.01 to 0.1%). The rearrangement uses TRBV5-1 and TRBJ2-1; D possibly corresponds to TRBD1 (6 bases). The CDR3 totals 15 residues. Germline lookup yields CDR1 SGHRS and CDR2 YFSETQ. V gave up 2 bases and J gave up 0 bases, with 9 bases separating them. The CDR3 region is CASSLTTGSYNEQFF. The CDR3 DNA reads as TGCGCCAGCAGCTTAACGACAGGCTCCTACAATGAGCAGTTCTTC.

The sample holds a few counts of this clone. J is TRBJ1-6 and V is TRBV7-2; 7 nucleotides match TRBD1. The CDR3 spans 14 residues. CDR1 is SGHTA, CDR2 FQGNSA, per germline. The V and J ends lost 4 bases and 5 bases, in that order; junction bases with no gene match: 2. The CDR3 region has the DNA TGTGCCAGCAGCTCGACAGGGAATAATTCACCCCTCCACTTT. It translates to CASSSTGNNSPLHF.

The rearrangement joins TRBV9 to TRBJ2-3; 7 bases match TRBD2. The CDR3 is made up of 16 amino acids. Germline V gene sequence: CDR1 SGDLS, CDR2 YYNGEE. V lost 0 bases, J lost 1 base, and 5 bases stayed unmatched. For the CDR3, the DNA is TGTGCCAGCAGCGTAGGTCAGCTAGCGGGCACAGATACGCAGTATTTT. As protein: CASSVGQLAGTDTQYF.

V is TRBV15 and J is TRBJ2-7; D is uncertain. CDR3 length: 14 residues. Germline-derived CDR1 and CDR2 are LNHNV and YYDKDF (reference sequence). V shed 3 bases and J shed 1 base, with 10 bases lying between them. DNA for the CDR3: TGTGCCACCAGCAGTGTGAGATATTCCTACGAGCAGTACTTC. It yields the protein CATSSVRYSYEQYF.

DNA of the CDR3: TGCGCCAGCAGCCCCAACAGGGTAGGTGGAGAGGAAAAACTGTTTTTT. It translates to CASSPNRVGGEEKLFF. The chain joins TRBV5-1 to TRBJ1-4; a weak D match, TRBD1 (6 bases). Trimming took off 4 bases at V and 8 bases at J, with 21 bases between the two ends. The germline gives CDR1 SGHRS, CDR2 YFSETQ. This CDR3 has 16 amino acids.

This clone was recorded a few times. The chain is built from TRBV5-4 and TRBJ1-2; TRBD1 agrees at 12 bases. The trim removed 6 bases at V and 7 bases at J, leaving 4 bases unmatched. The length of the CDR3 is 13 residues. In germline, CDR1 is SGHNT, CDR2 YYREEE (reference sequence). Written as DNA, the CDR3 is TGTGCCAGCAATGGGGACAGGGGGCCTGGCTACACCTTC. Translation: CASNGDRGPGYTF.

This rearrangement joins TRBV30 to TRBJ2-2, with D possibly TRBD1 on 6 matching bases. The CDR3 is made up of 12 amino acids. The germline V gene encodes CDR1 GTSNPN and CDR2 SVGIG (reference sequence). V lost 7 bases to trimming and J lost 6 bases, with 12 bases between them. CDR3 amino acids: CASRAGAGELFF. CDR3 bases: TGTGCCTCCCGGGCAGGGGCCGGGGAGCTGTTTTTT.

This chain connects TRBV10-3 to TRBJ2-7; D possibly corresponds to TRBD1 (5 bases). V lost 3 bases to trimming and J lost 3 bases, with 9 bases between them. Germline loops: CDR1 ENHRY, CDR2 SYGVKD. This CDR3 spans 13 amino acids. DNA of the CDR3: TGTGCCATCAGTGATGGGGCAGACTACGAGCAGTACTTC. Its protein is CAISDGADYEQYF.

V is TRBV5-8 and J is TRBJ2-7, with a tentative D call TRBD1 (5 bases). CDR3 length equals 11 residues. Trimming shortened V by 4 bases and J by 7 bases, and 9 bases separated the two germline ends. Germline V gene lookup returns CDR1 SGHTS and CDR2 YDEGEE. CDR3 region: CASSPGYEQYF. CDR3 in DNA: TGTGCCAGCAGCCCAGGGTATGAGCAGTACTTC.

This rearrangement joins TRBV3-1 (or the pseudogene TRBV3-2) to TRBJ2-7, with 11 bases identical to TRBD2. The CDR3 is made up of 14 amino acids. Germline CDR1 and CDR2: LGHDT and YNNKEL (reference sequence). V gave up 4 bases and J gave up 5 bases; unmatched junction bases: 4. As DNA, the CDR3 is TGTGCCAGCAGCCTTAGCGGGAGGGCCCACGAGCAGTACTTC. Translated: CASSLSGRAHEQYF.

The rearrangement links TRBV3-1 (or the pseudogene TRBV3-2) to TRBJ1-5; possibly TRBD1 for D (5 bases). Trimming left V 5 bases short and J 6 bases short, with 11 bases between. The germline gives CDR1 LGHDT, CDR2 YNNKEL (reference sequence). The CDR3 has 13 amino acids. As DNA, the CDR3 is TGTGCCAGCAGCTCTCAGGGACTTCAGCCCCAGCATTTT. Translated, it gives CASSSQGLQPQHF.

The CDR3 loop is CASSEALRSGSSQETQYF. The CDR3 coding sequence is TGTGCCAGCAGTGAAGCGCTTAGAAGCGGGAGTTCGCAAGAGACCCAGTACTTC. The chain recombines TRBV2 with TRBJ2-5; 8 positions agree with TRBD2. The ends lost 0 bases at V and 2 bases at J; junction bases unmatched: 11. This CDR3 is built from 18 residues. CDR1 and CDR2 (germline): SNHLY, FYNNEI.

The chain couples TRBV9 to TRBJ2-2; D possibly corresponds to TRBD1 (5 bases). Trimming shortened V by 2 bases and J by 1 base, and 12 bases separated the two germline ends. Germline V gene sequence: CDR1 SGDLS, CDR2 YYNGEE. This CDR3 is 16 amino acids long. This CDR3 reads CASSVDSVLNTGELFF. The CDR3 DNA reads TGTGCCAGCAGCGTCGACAGCGTATTGAACACCGGGGAGCTGTTTTTT.